Detailed here is one TCR beta chain. Its antigen is not identified. Vbeta (60) and Jbeta (13) primers were used in the PCR. Assay used: immunoSEQ multiplex PCR; TCRdb lists only in-frame clones, some missing. This sample yields 95,000 to 150,000 clones, of which around three quarters are seen a single time; approximately 5.5% belongs to the top ten. Looked up from germline, CDR1 is SGHNT and CDR2 is YYREEE (reference sequence). The CDR3 consists of 11 residues. The germline V and J ends were trimmed by 10 bases and 9 bases, with 14 bases remaining between them. These data come from a study of cytomegalovirus exposure and HLA in healthy donors. Looking at the study overall: From HLA-typed donors, an early data release held 70 million to 95 million unique TCRs.

The study, taken as a whole, reports: Among immune exposure information, only CMV serostatus was available. Researchers counted around 160 TCR beta chains as cytomegalovirus-associated. In all likelihood, a cluster of highly shared sequence variants was a sequencing artifact.

Sequencing input: PBMCs. The chain combines TRBV5-4 with TRBJ1-5; D may be TRBD1 (5 bases). This clonotype originated in a man younger than 30 in good health and CMV-seropositive. The CDR3 loop reads CARGGEWPQHF. Written as DNA, the CDR3 is TGTGCCCGGGGGGGGGAATGGCCCCAGCATTTT.